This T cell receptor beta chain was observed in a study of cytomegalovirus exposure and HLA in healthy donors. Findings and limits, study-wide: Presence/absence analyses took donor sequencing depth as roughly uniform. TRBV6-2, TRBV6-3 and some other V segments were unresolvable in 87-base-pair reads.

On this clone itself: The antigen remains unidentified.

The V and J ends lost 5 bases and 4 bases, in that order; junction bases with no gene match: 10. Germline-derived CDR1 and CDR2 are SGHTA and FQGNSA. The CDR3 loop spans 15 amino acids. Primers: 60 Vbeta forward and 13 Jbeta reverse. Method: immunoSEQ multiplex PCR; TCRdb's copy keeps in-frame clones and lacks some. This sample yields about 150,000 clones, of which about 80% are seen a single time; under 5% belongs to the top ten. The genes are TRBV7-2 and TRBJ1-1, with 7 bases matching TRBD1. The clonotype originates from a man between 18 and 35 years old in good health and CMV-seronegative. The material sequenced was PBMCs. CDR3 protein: CASSRLTGIATEAFF. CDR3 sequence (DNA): TGTGCCAGCAGCCGATTGACAGGGATAGCCACTGAAGCTTTCTTT.